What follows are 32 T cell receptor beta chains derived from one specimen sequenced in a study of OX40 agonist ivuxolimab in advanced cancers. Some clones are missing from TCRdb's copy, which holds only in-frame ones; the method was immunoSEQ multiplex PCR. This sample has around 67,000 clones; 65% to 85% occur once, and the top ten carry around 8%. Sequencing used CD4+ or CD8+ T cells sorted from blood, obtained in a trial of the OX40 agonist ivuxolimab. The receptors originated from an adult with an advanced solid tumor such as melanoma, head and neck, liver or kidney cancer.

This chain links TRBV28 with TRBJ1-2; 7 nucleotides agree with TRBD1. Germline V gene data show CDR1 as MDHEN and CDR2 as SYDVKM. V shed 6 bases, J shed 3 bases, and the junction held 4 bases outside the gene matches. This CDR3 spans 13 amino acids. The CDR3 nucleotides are TGTGCCAGCAGAGTCGGACAGGACTATGGCTACACCTTC. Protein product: CASRVGQDYGYTF.

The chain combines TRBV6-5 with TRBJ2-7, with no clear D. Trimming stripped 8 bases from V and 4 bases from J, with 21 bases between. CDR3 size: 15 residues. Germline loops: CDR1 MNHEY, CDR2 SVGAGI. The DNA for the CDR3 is TGTGCCAGCCCTATGGGCAGGTACGACGCTTACGAGCAGTACGTC. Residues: CASPMGRYDAYEQYV.

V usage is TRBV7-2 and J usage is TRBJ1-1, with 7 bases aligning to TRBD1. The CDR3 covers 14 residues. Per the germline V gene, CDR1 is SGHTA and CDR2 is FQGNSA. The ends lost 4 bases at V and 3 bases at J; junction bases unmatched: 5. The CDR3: CASSWTDRDTEAFF. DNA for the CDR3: TGTGCCAGCAGCTGGACAGACAGGGACACTGAAGCTTTCTTT.

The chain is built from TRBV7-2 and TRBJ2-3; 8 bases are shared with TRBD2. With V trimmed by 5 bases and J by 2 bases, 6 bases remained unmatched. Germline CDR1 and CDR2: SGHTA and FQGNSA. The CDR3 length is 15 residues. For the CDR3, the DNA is TGTGCCAGCAGCCTTGGACTAGCCCTCACAGATACGCAGTATTTT. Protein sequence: CASSLGLALTDTQYF.

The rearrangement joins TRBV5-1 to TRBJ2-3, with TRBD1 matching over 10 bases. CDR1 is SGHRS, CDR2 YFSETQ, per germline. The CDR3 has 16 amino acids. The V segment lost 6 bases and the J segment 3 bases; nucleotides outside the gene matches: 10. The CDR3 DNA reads TGCGCCAGCACACCGTGGGGACAGGGGTCAACAGATACGCAGTATTTT. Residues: CASTPWGQGSTDTQYF. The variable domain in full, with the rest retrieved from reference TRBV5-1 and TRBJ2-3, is KAGVTQTPRYLIKTRGQQVTLSCSPISGHRSVSWYQQTPGQGLQFLFEYFSETQRNKGNFPGRFSGRQFSNSRSEMNVSTLELGDSALYLCASTPWGQGSTDTQYFGPGTRLTVL.

CDR3 nucleotides: TGTGCCAGCAGATCTACGGGGGCATCTACAGATACGCAGTATTTT. Translating gives CASRSTGASTDTQYF. J is TRBJ2-3 and V is TRBV6-5; TRBD1 or TRBD2 may be the D gene (6 bases each). The germline CDR1 and CDR2 sequences are MNHEY and SVGAGI. This CDR3 spans 15 amino acids. Trimming removed 6 bases from V and 3 bases from J, with 16 bases in between.

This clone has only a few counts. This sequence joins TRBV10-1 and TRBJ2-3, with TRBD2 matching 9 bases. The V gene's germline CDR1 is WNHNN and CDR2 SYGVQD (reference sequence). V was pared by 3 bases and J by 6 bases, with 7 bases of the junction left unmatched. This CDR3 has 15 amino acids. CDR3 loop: CASSEIAGARDTQYF. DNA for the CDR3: TGCGCCAGCAGTGAAATAGCGGGGGCCAGGGATACGCAGTATTTT.

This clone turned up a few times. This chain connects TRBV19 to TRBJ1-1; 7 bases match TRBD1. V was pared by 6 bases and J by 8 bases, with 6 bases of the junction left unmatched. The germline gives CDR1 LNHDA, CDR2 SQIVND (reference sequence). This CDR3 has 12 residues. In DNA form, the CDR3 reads TGTGCCAGTAGCATACGGGGACAGGAAGCTTTCTTT. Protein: CASSIRGQEAFF.

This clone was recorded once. CDR3 amino acids: CASRQGANTGELFF. CDR3 in DNA: TGTGCCAGCAGACAGGGGGCGAACACCGGGGAGCTGTTTTTT. V usage is TRBV6-1 and J usage is TRBJ2-2, with 8 bases identical to TRBD1. There are 14 residues in the CDR3. In germline, CDR1 is MNHNS, CDR2 SASEGT. The V and J ends lost 6 bases and 0 bases, in that order; junction bases with no gene match: 0.

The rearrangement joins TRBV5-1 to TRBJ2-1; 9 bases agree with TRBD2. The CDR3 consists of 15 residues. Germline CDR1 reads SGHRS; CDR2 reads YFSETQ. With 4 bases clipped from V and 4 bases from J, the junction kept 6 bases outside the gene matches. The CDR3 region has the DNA TGCGCCAGCAGCACGGGACTAGCCGAATACAATGAGCAGTTCTTC. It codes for CASSTGLAEYNEQFF.

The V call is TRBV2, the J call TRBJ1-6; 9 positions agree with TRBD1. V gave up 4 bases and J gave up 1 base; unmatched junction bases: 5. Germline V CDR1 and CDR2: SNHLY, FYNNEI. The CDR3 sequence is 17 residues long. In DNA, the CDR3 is TGTGCCAGCAGTGGTACAGGGGGCAAATCCTATAATTCACCCCTCCACTTT. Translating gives CASSGTGGKSYNSPLHF.

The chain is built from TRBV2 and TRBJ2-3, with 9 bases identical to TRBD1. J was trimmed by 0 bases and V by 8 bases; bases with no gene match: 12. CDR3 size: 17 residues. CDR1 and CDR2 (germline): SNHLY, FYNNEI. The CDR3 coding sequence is TGTGCCAGCGGGACATCCGTCGGGACAGGGAGCACAGATACGCAGTATTTT. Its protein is CASGTSVGTGSTDTQYF.

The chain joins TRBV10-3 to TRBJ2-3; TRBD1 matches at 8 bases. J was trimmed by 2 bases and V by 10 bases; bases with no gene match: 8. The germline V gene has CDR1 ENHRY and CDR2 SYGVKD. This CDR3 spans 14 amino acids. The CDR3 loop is CATTEDRDTDTQYF. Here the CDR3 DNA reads TGTGCCACTACTGAGGACAGGGACACAGATACGCAGTATTTT.

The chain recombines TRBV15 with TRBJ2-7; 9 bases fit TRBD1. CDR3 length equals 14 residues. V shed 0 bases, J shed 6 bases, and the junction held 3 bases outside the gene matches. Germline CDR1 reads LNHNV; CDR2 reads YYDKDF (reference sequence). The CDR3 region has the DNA TGTGCCACCAGCAGAGAGGGGGACAGGGCCGAGCAGTACGTC. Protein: CATSREGDRAEQYV.

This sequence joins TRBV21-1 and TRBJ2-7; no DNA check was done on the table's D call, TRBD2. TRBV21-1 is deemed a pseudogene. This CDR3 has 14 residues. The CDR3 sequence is CASSKGERPYEQYF. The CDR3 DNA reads TGTGCCAGCAGCAAAGGTGAGCGTCCCTACGAGCAGTACTTC.

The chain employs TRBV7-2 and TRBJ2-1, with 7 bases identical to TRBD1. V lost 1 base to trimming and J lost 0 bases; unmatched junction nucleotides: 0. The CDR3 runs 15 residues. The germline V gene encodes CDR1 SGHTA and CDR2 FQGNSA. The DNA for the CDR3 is TGTGCCAGCAGCTTAGGACAGGGCTCCTACAATGAGCAGTTCTTC. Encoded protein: CASSLGQGSYNEQFF.

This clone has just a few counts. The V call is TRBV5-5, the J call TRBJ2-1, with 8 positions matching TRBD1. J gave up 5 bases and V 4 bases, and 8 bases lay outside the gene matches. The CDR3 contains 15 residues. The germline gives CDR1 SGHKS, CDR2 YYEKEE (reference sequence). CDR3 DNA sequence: TGTGCCAGCAGCCTGCAGGGGGACAGGAACAATGAGCAGTTCTTC. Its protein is CASSLQGDRNNEQFF.

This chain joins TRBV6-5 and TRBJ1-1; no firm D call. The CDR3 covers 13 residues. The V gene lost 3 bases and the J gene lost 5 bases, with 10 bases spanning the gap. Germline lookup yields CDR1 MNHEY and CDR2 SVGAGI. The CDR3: CASSYNRRTEAFF. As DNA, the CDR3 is TGTGCCAGCAGTTATAACCGGCGGACTGAAGCTTTCTTT.

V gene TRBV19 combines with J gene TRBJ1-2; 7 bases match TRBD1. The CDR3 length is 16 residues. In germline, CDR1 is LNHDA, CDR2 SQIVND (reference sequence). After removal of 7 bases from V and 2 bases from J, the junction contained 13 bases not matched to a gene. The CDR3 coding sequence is TGTGCCAGTACCGGAAAAGGGACAGTCAGAAACTATGGCTACACCTTC. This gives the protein CASTGKGTVRNYGYTF. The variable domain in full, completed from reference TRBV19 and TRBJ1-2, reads DGGITQSPKYLFRKEGQNVTLSCEQNLNHDAMYWYRQDPGQGLRLIYYSQIVNDFQKGDIAEGYSVSREKKESFPLTVTSAQKNPTAFYLCASTGKGTVRNYGYTFGSGTRLTVV.

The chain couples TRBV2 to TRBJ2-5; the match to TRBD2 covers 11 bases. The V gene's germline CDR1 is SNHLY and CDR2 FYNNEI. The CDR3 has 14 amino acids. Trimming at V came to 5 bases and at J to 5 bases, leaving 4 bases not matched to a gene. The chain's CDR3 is CASSSLAGEETQYF. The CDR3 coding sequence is TGTGCCAGCAGTTCACTAGCGGGGGAGGAGACCCAGTACTTC.

The CDR3 region has the DNA TGTGCCTGGATTTCGCGGTTGTCAGATACGCAGTATTTT. As protein: CAWISRLSDTQYF. The V call is TRBV30, the J call TRBJ2-3; no firm D call. There are 13 residues in the CDR3. Trimming took 4 bases from V and 4 from J, leaving 12 bases between them. Germline V CDR1 and CDR2: GTSNPN, SVGIG (reference sequence).

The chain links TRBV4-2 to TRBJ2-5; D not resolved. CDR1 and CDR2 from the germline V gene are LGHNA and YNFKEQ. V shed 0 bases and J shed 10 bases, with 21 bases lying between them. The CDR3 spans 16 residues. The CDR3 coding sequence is TGTGCCAGCAGCCAAGATCTCCACATCACCCCGAGGAACCAGTACTTC. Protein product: CASSQDLHITPRNQYF.

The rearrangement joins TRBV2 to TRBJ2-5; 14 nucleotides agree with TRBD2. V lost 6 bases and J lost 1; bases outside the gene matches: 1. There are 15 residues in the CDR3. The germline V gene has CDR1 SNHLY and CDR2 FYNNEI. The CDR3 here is CASRGTSGGQETQYF. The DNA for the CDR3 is TGTGCCAGCAGAGGGACTAGCGGGGGCCAAGAGACCCAGTACTTC.

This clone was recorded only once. CDR3 residues: CASSIRDRGPYEQYF. CDR3 coding DNA: TGTGCCAGCAGCATCCGGGACAGGGGGCCCTACGAGCAGTACTTC. The chain employs TRBV7-2 and TRBJ2-7; 12 positions agree with TRBD1. This CDR3 has 15 amino acids. Germline CDR1 is SGHTA and CDR2 is FQGNSA. V dropped 5 bases and J dropped 2; count of bases not matched to a gene: 4.

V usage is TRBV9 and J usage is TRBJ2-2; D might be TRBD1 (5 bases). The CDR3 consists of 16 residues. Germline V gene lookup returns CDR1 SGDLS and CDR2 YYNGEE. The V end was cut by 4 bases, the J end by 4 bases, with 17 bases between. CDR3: CASSSPVGASTGELFF. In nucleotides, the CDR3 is TGTGCCAGCAGCTCCCCAGTAGGGGCTAGCACCGGGGAGCTGTTTTTT.

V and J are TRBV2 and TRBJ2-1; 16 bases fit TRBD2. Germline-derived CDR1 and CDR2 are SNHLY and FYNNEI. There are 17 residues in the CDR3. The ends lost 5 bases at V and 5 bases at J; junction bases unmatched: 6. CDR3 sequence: CASSWGLAGGPNNEQFF. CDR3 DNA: TGTGCCAGCAGTTGGGGACTAGCGGGAGGGCCGAACAATGAGCAGTTCTTC.

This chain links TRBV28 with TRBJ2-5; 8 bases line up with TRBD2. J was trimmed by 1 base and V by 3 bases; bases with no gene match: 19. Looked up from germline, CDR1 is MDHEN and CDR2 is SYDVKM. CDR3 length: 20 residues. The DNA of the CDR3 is TGTGCCAGCAGTTTTCCCCGGGCGGGGGGCGTACCTCAGTCCCAAGAGACCCAGTACTTC. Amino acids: CASSFPRAGGVPQSQETQYF.

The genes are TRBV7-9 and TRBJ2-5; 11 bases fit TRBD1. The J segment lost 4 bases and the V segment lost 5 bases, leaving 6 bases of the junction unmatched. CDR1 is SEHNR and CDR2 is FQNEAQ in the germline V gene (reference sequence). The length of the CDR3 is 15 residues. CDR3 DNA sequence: TGTGCCAGCAGCCCTGGGACAGGGGGATTAGAGACCCAGTACTTC. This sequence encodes CASSPGTGGLETQYF.

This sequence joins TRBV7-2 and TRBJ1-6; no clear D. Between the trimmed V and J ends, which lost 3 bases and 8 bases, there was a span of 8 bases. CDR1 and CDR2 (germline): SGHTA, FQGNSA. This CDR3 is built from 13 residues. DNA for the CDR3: TGTGCCAGCAGCTTGGACTCCTATTCACCCCTCCACTTT. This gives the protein CASSLDSYSPLHF.

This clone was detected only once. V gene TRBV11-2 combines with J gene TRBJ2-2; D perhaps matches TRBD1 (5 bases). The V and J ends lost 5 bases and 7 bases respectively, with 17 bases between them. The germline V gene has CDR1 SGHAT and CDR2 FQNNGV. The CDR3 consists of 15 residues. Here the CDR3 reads CASSPDKAGIGELFF. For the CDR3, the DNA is TGTGCCAGCAGCCCAGATAAGGCAGGGATCGGGGAGCTGTTTTTT.

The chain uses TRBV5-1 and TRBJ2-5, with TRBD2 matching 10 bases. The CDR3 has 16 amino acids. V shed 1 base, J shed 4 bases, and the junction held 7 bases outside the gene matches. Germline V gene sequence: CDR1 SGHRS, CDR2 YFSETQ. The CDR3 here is CASSLLSGGALETQYF. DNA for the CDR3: TGCGCCAGCAGCTTGTTGAGCGGGGGGGCCTTAGAGACCCAGTACTTC.

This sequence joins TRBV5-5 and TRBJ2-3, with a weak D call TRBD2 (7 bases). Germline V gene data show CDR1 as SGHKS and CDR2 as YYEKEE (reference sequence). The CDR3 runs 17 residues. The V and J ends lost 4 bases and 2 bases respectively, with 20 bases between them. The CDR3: CASSRRGGGSLTDTQYF. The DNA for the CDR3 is TGTGCCAGCAGCCGGCGCGGGGGCGGGAGCCTCACAGATACGCAGTATTTT. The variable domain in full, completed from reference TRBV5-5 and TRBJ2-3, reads DAGVTQSPTHLIKTRGQQVTLRCSPISGHKSVSWYQQVLGQGPQFIFQYYEKEERGRGNFPDRFSARQFPNYSSELNVNALLLGDSALYLCASSRRGGGSLTDTQYFGPGTRLTVL.